This TCR beta chain was sequenced for a study of cytomegalovirus exposure and HLA in healthy donors (dated by TCRdb to about 2017). Looking at the study overall: In an earlier analysis of approximately 500 of the donors, around 300 Gb of sequence data and some 120 million unique TCR beta sequences from 180 million or so T cells were reported. An early release covering approximately 600 HLA-typed donors comprised approximately 290 gigabases of sequencing data and around 80 million unique TCR sequences. Of the approximately 400 genotyped donors, approximately 81% were placed in the genetic ancestry cluster associated with self-reported Caucasian donors. The study aimed to test whether signatures of past pathogen exposure could be identified by cataloging public T cell receptors. Using immunosequencing, the study profiled T cell repertoires from around 680 subjects and related those repertoires to cytomegalovirus serostatus. Besides the first cohort of hundreds of subjects, a separate validation cohort made up of 120 different subjects was used. To predict cytomegalovirus infection status, the study combined high-throughput TCR immunosequencing, statistical association of individual TCRs with disease status, and machine learning. A later analysis re-analyzed previously published TCR beta repertoires from approximately 670 donors and added high-resolution HLA genotyping to study TCR occurrence patterns. In the later analysis, no new phenotypic data were used to find candidate immune exposures; instead, reliance was placed on TCR beta sequences and their occurrence across donors. To decide whether each TCR beta V gene segment behaved as functional or pseudogenic, an earlier analysis of some 540 of the donors relied on high-throughput TCR beta sequencing. Donor age, sex, ethnicity and CMV serostatus were compiled together with the repertoire data. A later genetic analysis took genome-wide SNP genotypes for 398 of the 666 donors and used that subset as a discovery cohort. All discovery cohort repertoires had been generated using a single sequencing platform. Both class I and class II loci were covered by HLA typing, at four-digit resolution. Typing coverage varied by locus: roughly 620-640 donors for A, B, C, DRB1 and DQB1; more than 500 for DQA1; over 600 for DPA1; around 450 for DPB1. Roughly 5 DR-DQ haplotypes were handled as single units for association and clustering, since linkage in the cohort was strong. Among 398 genotyped donors of the cohort, an average of approximately 240,000 unique TCR beta nucleotide sequences was sequenced per donor, of which 15% to 20% were non-productive. Study-wide conclusions, independent of this receptor: The authors suggested that the approach could potentially be generalized to other disease states and immunological phenotypes. In a later genetic analysis, fewer N-insertions in productive TCRs were reported among donors in an Asian-associated ancestry cluster than the roughly 710-donor mean. A group of highly shared sequence variants was considered likely to be a technical artifact of the sequencing pipeline. In a later analysis, some 18,000 TCR beta sequences were associated with specific HLA alleles at a false discovery rate of 0.05. Assigning TCR associations to individual alleles was difficult when HLA alleles, especially DR and DQ, strongly co-occurred. V-gene and J-gene trimming of TCR beta chains was associated with a missense DCLRE1C variant in a later genetic analysis, and the association was replicated in an independent cohort. Cytomegalovirus status was reported to be diagnosed by the classifier with high specificity and sensitivity in both the original and validation cohorts. A further reported finding was that TCR beta sequences accurately predicted the HLA-A and HLA-B alleles for most subjects in the first cohort. In a later analysis, TCR association rates were found to vary across HLA loci, with the most associated TCRs seen for DRB1 alleles and the fewest for HLA-C alleles. In an earlier analysis of roughly 560 of the donors, most TCR beta V segments were observed in productive rearrangements about 87% or about 30% of the time, broadly matching IMGT annotations. The earlier analysis of some 540 of the donors excluded seventeen rarely observed V segments, including chromosome 9 orphons, because counts were too low. Only TCR beta chains were sequenced in this cohort, and the absence of alpha or paired-chain data limited detectable features. A later analysis reported that several top co-occurrence clusters appeared linked to parvovirus B19, influenza, CMV and Epstein-Barr virus. Linkage disequilibrium might explain the correlated functional status among segregating V segments, but an unknown experimental factor could not be ruled out. In a later analysis, HLA-associated TCR beta chains were found to be more clonally expanded and to have lower generation probabilities than equally common non-associated chains. Roughly uniform sequencing depth across donors was assumed in presence/absence analyses, although this assumption may not hold. A few of the identified cytomegalovirus-associated TCR beta chains were confirmed in vitro to be specific for cytomegalovirus antigens. Because HLA typing was missing for some donors at each locus, association tests included only the typed subset. Some IMGT-functional V segments, including TRBV6-2 and TRBV6-3, could not be distinguished by the 87-base-pair reads and were therefore excluded. For the cohort, immune exposure information was limited to CMV serostatus. Most CMV-associated TCR beta chains appeared to be HLA-restricted in a later analysis, and the HLA associations seemed to be driven largely by CMV exposure. The study gave a list of 150 to 200 TCR beta chains associated with cytomegalovirus. Most TCR sequences were seen in very few donors, while some public TCRs were found in many individuals.

Concerning this clone: There is no known antigen for this receptor.

The library was made by the immunoSEQ multiplex PCR assay. For the multiplex PCR, a mixture combining 60 forward primers for TCR Vbeta segments and 13 reverse primers for TCR Jbeta segments was used. The CDR3 region of rearranged TCR beta genes was amplified from genomic DNA by a multiplex PCR assay. On the Illumina HiSeq System, the amplified TCR beta libraries were sequenced as 87-base-pair reads. Turning to the authors' computational methods: In a later analysis, around 80 million unique TCR beta chains were counted across the 650 to 750 repertoires, and around 10 million of these chains were shared by at least two donors. A nearest-neighbor algorithm error-corrected the raw reads and collapsed the reads into unique sequences, merging closely related sequences to remove PCR and sequencing errors. CDR3 sequences were aligned to IMGT reference sequences to assign V, D and J gene segments. Each retained sequence needed at least a six-nucleotide match to both a V gene segment and a J gene segment. A rearrangement was called productive if the CDR3 had no stop codons and remained in frame with V and J, and every other rearrangement was called non-productive. Following IMGT convention, CDR3 was defined as the stretch from the second conserved V-encoded cysteine up to the conserved J-encoded phenylalanine. Sequences without an unambiguous match to a single V gene segment were excluded from the earlier analysis of approximately 560 of the donors. In an earlier analysis of several hundred of the donors, V segments were called functional above 56.7% productive rearrangements and were called segregating when the between-donor standard deviation exceeded 5%. A statistical classification framework was built for diagnosing cytomegalovirus status from the catalog of TCR beta chain sequences. V and J gene assignment, in a later analysis, came from comparing TCR nucleotide sequences with IMGT/GENE-DB human TR gene sequences. In a later analysis, CDR3 sequences and most-parsimonious VDJ recombination scenarios were assigned using the TCRdist pipeline. In a later analysis, each TCR beta chain was defined by its CDR3 amino acid sequence together with its V-gene family, and reads without a unique V-gene family were excluded. In a later analysis, 500 to 700 highly shared, low-generation-probability nucleotide sequences were removed to address suspected cross-contamination and a sequencing artifact. A later analysis calculated a clonal expansion index for each public chain from normalized within-repertoire ranks of inferred template counts. In a later analysis, generation probabilities were computed with a VDJ recombination model fitted to out-of-frame rearrangements, and the resulting probabilities were checked against IGoR. Hypergeometric tests were used in a later analysis to score TCR-TCR, TCR-HLA and TCR-CMV co-occurrence, with a repertoire-size bias correction applied to the TCR pairs. In a later analysis, false discovery rates were estimated by permuting HLA or CMV assignments 20 times. A later analysis grouped co-occurring TCRs with DBSCAN, adding TCRdist sequence similarity when clustering within HLA-allele-positive subsets. For co-occurrence clustering, repertoires with fewer than 30,000 or more than 120,000 public chains were excluded, along with five repertoires with anomalous nucleotide sharing. The source is immuneACCESS, and TCRdb retained only in-frame sequences with V and J called. Part of the clones is not carried over; for the studies checked, unresolved V genes explain less than half of this, and the remainder is unexplained. V and J calls and clone size are given by that table; D and trimming were obtained from the DNA. The sample table on file contains 160,000 or so clones. Under 2.5% of the sample rests with the top ten.

The cohort comprised fewer than 750 healthy bone marrow donors. All cohort members were sampled while nominally healthy, although unrecorded immune exposures were likely present. The donor tested CMV seronegative and was one of the 352 seronegative cohort members. A peripheral blood sample was collected from each donor, and TCR beta sequencing was performed on peripheral blood mononuclear cells. Genomic DNA was extracted from the blood cell samples with the Qiagen DNeasy Blood Extraction Kit. The CDR3, cysteine through phenylalanine, is 14 amino acids long. The read is trimmed to its CDR3 DNA, 42 bases read in frame from base 1. Based on the germline V gene, the CDR1 and CDR2 sequences are MGHRA and YSYEKL. From V the trimming removes 2 bases and from J it removes 5 bases, while the gene matches leave 6 bases of the junction unaccounted for.

This TCR derives from a man younger than 40 in good health and CMV-seronegative. The rearranged chain carries TRBV4-1 and TRBJ2-7, with 7 bases aligning to TRBD2. The sequenced sample was PBMCs. The encoded CDR3 is CASSQPGGYHEQYF. The nucleotide sequence reads TGCGCCAGCAGCCAACCCGGGGGGTACCACGAGCAGTACTTC.